Only one count was recorded for the clone carrying this T cell receptor beta chain. Its antigen remains unknown. Repertoires were generated with immunoSEQ multiplex PCR, while TCRdb's copy carries only in-frame clones and drops some. The data show roughly 15,000 clones, approximately 84% seen once. The sample originates from a study of PD-1 blockade in mismatch repair-deficient tumors. The CDR3 has 14 amino acids. V trimming: 6 bases; J trimming: 2 bases; junction bases outside the gene matches: 7. CDR1 is MDHEN, CDR2 SYDVKM, per germline. Regarding the study as a whole: Rapid post-treatment expansion, then contraction, generally preceding radiologic response, marked tumor-resident clones.

Indicated time point: 10-day in vitro stimulation with candidate neoantigen peptide 5. Each of six or seven ELISpot-reactive candidate peptides was used for approximately nine-day stimulation. A no-peptide control culture served as baseline for clone fold changes. The chain has TRBV28 and TRBJ2-7, with 7 bases matching TRBD1. The material was cells cultured in vitro, obtained from a patient treated with pembrolizumab. The receptor's source is an adult with mismatch repair-deficient cancer. The CDR3 loop reads CASRNRGSAYEQYF. In DNA, the CDR3 is TGTGCCAGCAGAAACAGGGGTAGTGCCTACGAGCAGTACTTC.